The 20 T cell receptor beta chains reported below all come from one sample, sequenced in a study of T cell responses to AZD1222 COVID-19 vaccine (dated by TCRdb to about 2021). Library preparation was by the immunoSEQ multiplex PCR assay. TCRdb re-hosts the immuneACCESS table, in-frame sequences only. Its copies lack some clones; in the studies checked, an unresolved V gene accounts for under half of them, and the cause for the rest is not known. Present in this sample are roughly 170,000 clones, almost 90% of which were seen just once. 0.4% to 0.5% of the sample comes from the top ten. This sample's time point label indicates: baseline before first vaccination. The sample here was peripheral blood, taken on day 0 of AZD1222 vaccination. These receptors all come from an adult in good health.

The chain has TRBV7-8 and TRBJ1-1; D uncertain. The CDR3 is 15 residues long. Germline assignment: CDR1 SGHVS and CDR2 FQNEAQ. V dropped 3 bases and J dropped 1 base, with 12 bases sitting between them. The CDR3 bases are TGTGCCAGCAGCTTCGAATTCTCATCGAACACTGAAGCTTTCTTT. Translated, it gives CASSFEFSSNTEAFF.

V and J are TRBV27 and TRBJ1-4; TRBD1 agrees at 10 bases. The CDR3 has 15 amino acids. Germline V gives CDR1 MNHEY, CDR2 SMNVEV (reference sequence). J lost 5 bases, V lost 5 bases, and 5 bases had no gene match. CDR3 coding DNA: TGTGCCAGCAGTCCCGACAGGGGGCCGAATGAAAAACTGTTTTTT. Translated: CASSPDRGPNEKLFF. The entire variable domain, with the rest obtained from reference TRBV27 and TRBJ1-4, is as follows: EAQVTQNPRYLITVTGKKLTVTCSQNMNHEYMSWYRQDPGLGLRQIYYSMNVEVTDKGDVPEGYKVSRKEKRNFPLILESPSPNQTSLYFCASSPDRGPNEKLFFGSGTQLSVL.

The chain links TRBV29-1 to TRBJ2-1; maybe TRBD2 (6 bases). Deletions cut 3 bases from V and 7 bases from J, with 13 bases between. Germline values: CDR1 SQVTM, CDR2 ANQGSEA. This CDR3 has 13 amino acids. CDR3 sequence (DNA): TGCAGCGTTGAGGGGTCCGGGAGTAATGAGCAGTTCTTC. Protein: CSVEGSGSNEQFF.

This chain connects TRBV7-3 to TRBJ1-3; possible D gene TRBD1, 5 bases. V shed 2 bases and J shed 0 bases, with 11 bases lying between them. The CDR3 has 16 amino acids. CDR1 is SGHTA, CDR2 FQGTGA, per germline. CDR3 in DNA: TGTGCCAGCAGCTTAGGGGACCTGGCCTCTGGAAACACCATATATTTT. Its translation is CASSLGDLASGNTIYF.

This clone turned up a few times. The CDR3 sequence: CASSQIPGQVRGDTQYF. In DNA form, the CDR3 reads TGTGCCAGCAGCCAGATCCCGGGACAGGTTAGGGGAGATACGCAGTATTTT. The chain has TRBV14 and TRBJ2-3; 8 bases are shared with TRBD1. The CDR3 runs 17 residues. Germline V gives CDR1 SGHDN, CDR2 FVKESK. J lost 5 bases, V lost 3 bases, and 13 bases had no gene match.

The gene calls are TRBV18 and TRBJ1-1; unclear D gene. The V end was cut by 6 bases, the J end by 2 bases, with 22 bases between. The germline V gene encodes CDR1 KGHSH and CDR2 LQKENI. CDR3 size: 17 residues. Here the CDR3 DNA reads TGTGCCAGCTCCCTCATGGGTGGAGACAAGAGAAACACTGAAGCTTTCTTT. As protein: CASSLMGGDKRNTEAFF.

The chain couples TRBV19 to TRBJ2-1, with TRBD1 identical over 8 bases. This CDR3 comprises 15 residues. The germline gives CDR1 LNHDA, CDR2 SQIVND (reference sequence). Trimming removed 10 bases from V and 8 bases from J; junction bases left unmatched: 16. The CDR3 DNA reads TGTGCCACCGCAGGAGGGGACAGGTCTTCCGATGAGCAGTTCTTC. This encodes CATAGGDRSSDEQFF.

This clone was detected a few times. This chain uses TRBV30 with TRBJ1-5; 9 bases are shared with TRBD1. Germline CDR1 GTSNPN, CDR2 SVGIG (reference sequence). There are 13 residues in the CDR3. V shed 1 base, J shed 14 bases, and the junction held 9 bases outside the gene matches. The CDR3 DNA is TGTGCCTGGAGTGAAAATCACAGGGGGCTTAAGCATTTT. It specifies CAWSENHRGLKHF.

This chain uses TRBV5-6 with TRBJ1-1; D uncertain. CDR1 SGHDT and CDR2 YYEEEE come from the germline V gene. V was cut by 4 bases and J by 0 bases, with 10 bases left in between. The CDR3 spans 14 residues. CDR3 sequence: CASSPPGMNTEAFF. As DNA, the CDR3 is TGTGCCAGCAGCCCCCCTGGCATGAACACTGAAGCTTTCTTT.

CDR3 bases: TGTGCCAGCAGCCGCGACAGGGTCACTGAAGCTTTCTTT. It is translated as CASSRDRVTEAFF. This rearrangement joins TRBV3-1 (or the pseudogene TRBV3-2) to TRBJ1-1, with 7 bases lining up with TRBD1. CDR1 is LGHDT, CDR2 YNNKEL, per germline (reference sequence). V was pared by 4 bases and J by 4 bases, with 3 bases of the junction left unmatched. The CDR3 sequence is 13 residues long.

The chain combines TRBV9 with TRBJ1-4, with D perhaps matching TRBD1 (5 bases). Trimming cost V 4 bases and J 4 bases, with 14 bases left between them. This CDR3 is built from 15 residues. Germline lookup yields CDR1 SGDLS and CDR2 YYNGEE. The CDR3 loop reads CASSPRRGLNEKLFF. CDR3 sequence (DNA): TGTGCCAGCAGCCCCCGGAGGGGCCTTAATGAAAAACTGTTTTTT.

This clone has a handful of counts. The rearrangement joins TRBV5-1 to TRBJ2-1; the D gene is possibly TRBD1 (5 bases). With 1 base removed from V and 9 bases from J, the gap between germline ends came to 14 bases. CDR3 length equals 14 residues. Germline V gene data show CDR1 as SGHRS and CDR2 as YFSETQ. The CDR3 sequence: CASSLLAGYSEQFF. The CDR3 DNA follows: TGCGCCAGCAGCTTGTTGGCAGGGTATTCTGAGCAGTTCTTC.

The chain recombines TRBV23-1 with TRBJ1-5, with 8 bases matching TRBD1. TRBV23-1 carries the ORF label, with uncertain function. V dropped 6 bases and J dropped 3; count of bases not matched to a gene: 7. The CDR3 is 15 residues long. As DNA, the CDR3 is TGCGCCAGCAGATACCCGGACAGGGACAATCAGCCCCAGCATTTT. This codes for CASRYPDRDNQPQHF.

The V gene is TRBV4-3, the J gene TRBJ2-7; the D is unclear. Germline V CDR1 and CDR2: LGHNA, YSLEER. The CDR3 runs to 15 residues. V gave up 1 base and J gave up 2 bases, with 12 bases separating them. CDR3 bases: TGCGCCAGCAGCCAAGCGCGTGAGTCTCCCTACGAGCAGTACTTC. Residues: CASSQARESPYEQYF.

CDR3 amino acids: CATSTGPNTGELFF. In nucleotides, the CDR3 is TGTGCCACCAGCACGGGACCGAACACCGGGGAGCTGTTTTTT. The V and J genes are TRBV15 and TRBJ2-2; the D call may be TRBD1 or TRBD2 (5 bases each). Between the trimmed V and J ends, which lost 4 bases and 0 bases, there was a span of 6 bases. CDR1 and CDR2 from the germline V gene are LNHNV and YYDKDF (reference sequence). The CDR3 spans 14 residues.

The rearrangement links TRBV3-1 (or the pseudogene TRBV3-2) to TRBJ1-2; D is perhaps TRBD1 (5 bases). Germline V gene sequence: CDR1 LGHDT, CDR2 YNNKEL (reference sequence). Trimming shortened V by 7 bases and J by 3 bases, and 12 bases separated the two germline ends. The CDR3 runs to 13 residues. The CDR3: CASTERGDYGYTF. As DNA, the CDR3 is TGTGCCAGCACCGAAAGGGGCGACTATGGCTACACCTTC.

V is TRBV7-9 and J is TRBJ2-5; TRBD1 aligns across 8 bases. The CDR3 extends over 16 amino acids. The germline CDR1 and CDR2 sequences are SEHNR and FQNEAQ (reference sequence). V lost 5 bases, J lost 5 bases, and 13 bases stayed unmatched. In DNA form, the CDR3 reads TGTGCCAGCAGCAGAGGACAGGGAATCAGCGTTGAGACCCAGTACTTC. It specifies CASSRGQGISVETQYF.

This chain connects TRBV5-6 to TRBJ1-2; D possibly corresponds to TRBD1 (6 bases). Germline-derived CDR1 and CDR2 are SGHDT and YYEEEE. V was clipped by 5 bases and J by 4 bases, with 18 bases between them. The CDR3 is 15 amino acids. The CDR3 spells CASRDSGQLSYGYTF. The CDR3 coding sequence is TGTGCCAGCAGGGATTCCGGACAGCTTAGCTATGGCTACACCTTC.

V gene TRBV28 combines with J gene TRBJ2-7, with 8 bases aligning to TRBD1. Germline-derived CDR1 and CDR2 are MDHEN and SYDVKM. This CDR3 contains 14 residues. With V trimmed by 6 bases and J by 1 base, 5 bases remained unmatched. Here the CDR3 reads CASRRTGPSYEQYF. The CDR3 nucleotides are TGTGCCAGCAGGAGGACAGGGCCTTCCTACGAGCAGTACTTC.

The chain links TRBV6-5 to TRBJ1-2; TRBD1 agrees at 7 bases. CDR1 MNHEY and CDR2 SVGAGI come from the germline V gene. There are 16 residues in the CDR3. V shed 4 bases, J shed 2 bases, and the junction held 10 bases outside the gene matches. CDR3 residues: CASSSLLGQANYGYTF. The CDR3 bases are TGTGCCAGCAGTTCCCTCCTAGGACAGGCAAACTATGGCTACACCTTC.